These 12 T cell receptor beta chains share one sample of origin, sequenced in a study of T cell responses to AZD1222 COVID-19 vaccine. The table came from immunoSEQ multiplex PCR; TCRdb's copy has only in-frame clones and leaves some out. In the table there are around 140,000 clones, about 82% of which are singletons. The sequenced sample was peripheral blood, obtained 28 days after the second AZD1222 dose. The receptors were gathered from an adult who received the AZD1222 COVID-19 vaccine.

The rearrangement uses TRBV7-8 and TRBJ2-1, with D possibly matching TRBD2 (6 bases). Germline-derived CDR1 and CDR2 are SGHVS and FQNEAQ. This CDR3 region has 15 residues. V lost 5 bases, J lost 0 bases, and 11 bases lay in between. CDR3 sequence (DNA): TGTGCCAGCAGCGCTCGGGGGAGCTCCTACAATGAGCAGTTCTTC. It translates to CASSARGSSYNEQFF. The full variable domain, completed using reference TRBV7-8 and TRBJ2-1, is GAGVSQSPRYKVAKRGQDVALRCDPISGHVSLFWYQQALGQGPEFLTYFQNEAQLDKSGLPSDRFFAERPEGSVSTLKIQRTQQEDSAVYLCASSARGSSYNEQFFGPGTRLTVL.

Here the CDR3 reads CASSSHGGSETQYF. The CDR3 bases are TGCGCCAGCAGCTCCCATGGGGGGTCTGAGACCCAGTACTTC. J is TRBJ2-5 and V is TRBV5-1; possibly TRBD2 for D (6 bases). V gave up 3 bases and J gave up 5 bases, with 14 bases separating them. Germline V gene sequence: CDR1 SGHRS, CDR2 YFSETQ. The CDR3 loop spans 14 amino acids.

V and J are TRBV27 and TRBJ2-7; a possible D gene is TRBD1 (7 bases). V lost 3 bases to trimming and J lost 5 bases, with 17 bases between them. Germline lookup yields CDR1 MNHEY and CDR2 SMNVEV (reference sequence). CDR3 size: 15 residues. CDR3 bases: TGTGCCAGCAGTTTTCAGGGGGGATTTGTGGACGAGCAGTACTTC. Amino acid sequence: CASSFQGGFVDEQYF.

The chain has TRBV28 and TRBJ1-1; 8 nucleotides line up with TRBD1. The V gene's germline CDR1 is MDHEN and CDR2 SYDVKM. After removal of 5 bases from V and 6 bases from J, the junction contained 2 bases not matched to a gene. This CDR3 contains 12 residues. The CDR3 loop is CASSGQGAEAFF. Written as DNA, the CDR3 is TGTGCCAGCAGTGGACAGGGAGCTGAAGCTTTCTTT.

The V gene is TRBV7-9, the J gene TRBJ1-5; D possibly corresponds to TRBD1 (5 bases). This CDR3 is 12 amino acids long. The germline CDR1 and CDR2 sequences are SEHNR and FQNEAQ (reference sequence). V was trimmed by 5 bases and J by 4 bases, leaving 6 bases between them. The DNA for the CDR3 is TGTGCCAGCAGCAGGGGAAATCAGCCCCAGCATTTT. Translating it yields CASSRGNQPQHF.

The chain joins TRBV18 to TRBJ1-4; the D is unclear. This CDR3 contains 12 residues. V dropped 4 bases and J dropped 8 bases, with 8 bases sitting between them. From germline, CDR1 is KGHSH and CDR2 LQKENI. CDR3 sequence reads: CASSLGPEKLFF. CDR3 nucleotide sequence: TGTGCCAGCTCACTGGGCCCCGAAAAACTGTTTTTT. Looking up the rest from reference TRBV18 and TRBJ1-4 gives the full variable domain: NAGVMQNPRHLVRRRGQEARLRCSPMKGHSHVYWYRQLPEEGLKFMVYLQKENIIDESGMPKERFSAEFPKEGPSILRIQQVVRGDSAAYFCASSLGPEKLFFGSGTQLSVL.

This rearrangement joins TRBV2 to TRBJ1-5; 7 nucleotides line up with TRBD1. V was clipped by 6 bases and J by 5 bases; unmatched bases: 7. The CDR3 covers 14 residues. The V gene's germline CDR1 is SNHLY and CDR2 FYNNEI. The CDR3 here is CASRAGTEYQPQHF. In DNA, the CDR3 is TGTGCCAGCAGGGCCGGGACAGAATATCAGCCCCAGCATTTT.

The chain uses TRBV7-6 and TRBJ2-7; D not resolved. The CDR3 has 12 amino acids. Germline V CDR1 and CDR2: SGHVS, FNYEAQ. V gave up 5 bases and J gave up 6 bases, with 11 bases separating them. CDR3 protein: CASSPLRREQYF. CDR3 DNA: TGTGCCAGCAGCCCCCTTAGACGCGAGCAGTACTTC.

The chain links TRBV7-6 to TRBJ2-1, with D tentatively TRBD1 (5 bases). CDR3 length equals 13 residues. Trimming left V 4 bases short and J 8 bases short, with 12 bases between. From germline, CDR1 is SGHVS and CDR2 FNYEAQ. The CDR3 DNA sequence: TGTGCCAGCAGCTCCCACCAGGGCGATGAGCAGTTCTTC. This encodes CASSSHQGDEQFF. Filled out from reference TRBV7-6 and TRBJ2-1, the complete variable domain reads GAGVSQSPRYKVTKRGQDVALRCDPISGHVSLYWYRQALGQGPEFLTYFNYEAQQDKSGLPNDRFSAERPEGSISTLTIQRTEQRDSAMYRCASSSHQGDEQFFGPGTRLTVL.

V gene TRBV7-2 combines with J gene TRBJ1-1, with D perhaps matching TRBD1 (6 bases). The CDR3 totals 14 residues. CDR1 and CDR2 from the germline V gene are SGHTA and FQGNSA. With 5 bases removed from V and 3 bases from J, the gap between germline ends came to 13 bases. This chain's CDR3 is CASSPRGTHTEAFF. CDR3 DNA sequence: TGTGCCAGCAGCCCTAGGGGGACTCACACTGAAGCTTTCTTT.

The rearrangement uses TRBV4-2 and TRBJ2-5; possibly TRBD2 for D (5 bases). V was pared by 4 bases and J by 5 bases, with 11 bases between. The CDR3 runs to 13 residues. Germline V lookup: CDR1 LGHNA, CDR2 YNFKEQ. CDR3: CASSPFREETQYF. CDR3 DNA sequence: TGTGCCAGCAGCCCGTTTAGGGAGGAGACCCAGTACTTC.

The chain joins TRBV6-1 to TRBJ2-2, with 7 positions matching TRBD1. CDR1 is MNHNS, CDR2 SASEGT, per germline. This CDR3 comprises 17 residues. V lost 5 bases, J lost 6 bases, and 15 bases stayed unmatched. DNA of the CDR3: TGTGCCAGCAGTAAAGGGACAGCCGGACTTCGGCCCGGGGAGCTGTTTTTT. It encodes CASSKGTAGLRPGELFF.